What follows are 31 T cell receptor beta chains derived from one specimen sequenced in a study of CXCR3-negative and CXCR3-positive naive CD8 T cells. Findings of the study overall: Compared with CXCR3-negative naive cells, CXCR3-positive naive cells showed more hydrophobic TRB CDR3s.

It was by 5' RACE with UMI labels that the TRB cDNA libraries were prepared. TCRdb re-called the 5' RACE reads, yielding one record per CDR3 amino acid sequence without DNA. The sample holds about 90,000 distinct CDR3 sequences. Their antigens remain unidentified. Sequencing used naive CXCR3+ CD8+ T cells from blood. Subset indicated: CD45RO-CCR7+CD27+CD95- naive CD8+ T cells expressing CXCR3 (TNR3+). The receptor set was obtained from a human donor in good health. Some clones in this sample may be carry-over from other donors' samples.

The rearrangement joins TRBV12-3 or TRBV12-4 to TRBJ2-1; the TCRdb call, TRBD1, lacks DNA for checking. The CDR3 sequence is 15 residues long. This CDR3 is CASTLGGPSYNEQFF.

The CDR3 sequence: CASSFAPGYSHNEQFF. The chain is built from TRBV27 and TRBJ2-1; TCRdb's D call of TRBD1 is untestable without DNA. CDR3 length equals 16 residues. The germline V gene has CDR1 MNHEY and CDR2 SMNVEV (reference sequence).

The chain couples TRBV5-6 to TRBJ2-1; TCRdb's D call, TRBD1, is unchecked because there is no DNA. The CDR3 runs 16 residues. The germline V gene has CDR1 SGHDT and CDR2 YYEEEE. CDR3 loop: CASSLDRGFVYNEQFF.

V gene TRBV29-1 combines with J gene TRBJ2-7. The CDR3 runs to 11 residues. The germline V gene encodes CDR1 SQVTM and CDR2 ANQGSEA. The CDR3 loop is CSVLTRYEQYF.

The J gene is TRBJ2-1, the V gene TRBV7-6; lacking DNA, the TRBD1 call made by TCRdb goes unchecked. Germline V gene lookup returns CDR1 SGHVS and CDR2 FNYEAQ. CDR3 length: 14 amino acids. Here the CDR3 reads CASSLIGGTPEQFF.

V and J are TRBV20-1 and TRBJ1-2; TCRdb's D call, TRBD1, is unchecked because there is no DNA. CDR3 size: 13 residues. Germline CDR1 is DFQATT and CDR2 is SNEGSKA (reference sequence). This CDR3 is CSAIDRGDYGYTF.

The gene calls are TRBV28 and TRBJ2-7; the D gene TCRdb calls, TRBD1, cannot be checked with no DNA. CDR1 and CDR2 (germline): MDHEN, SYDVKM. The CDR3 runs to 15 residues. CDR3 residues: CASRNQEPLSYEQYF.

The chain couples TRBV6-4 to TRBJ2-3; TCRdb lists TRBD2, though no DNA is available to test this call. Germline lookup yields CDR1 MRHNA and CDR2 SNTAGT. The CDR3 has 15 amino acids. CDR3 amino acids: CASSDSGSDGDTQYF.

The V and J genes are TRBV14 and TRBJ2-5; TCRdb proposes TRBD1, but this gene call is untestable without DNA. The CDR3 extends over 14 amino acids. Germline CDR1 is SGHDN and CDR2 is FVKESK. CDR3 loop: CASSQVTGAETQYF.

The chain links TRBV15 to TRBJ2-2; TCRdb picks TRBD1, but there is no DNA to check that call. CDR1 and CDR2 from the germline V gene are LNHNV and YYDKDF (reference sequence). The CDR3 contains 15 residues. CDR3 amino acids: CATLRRGGDAGELFF.

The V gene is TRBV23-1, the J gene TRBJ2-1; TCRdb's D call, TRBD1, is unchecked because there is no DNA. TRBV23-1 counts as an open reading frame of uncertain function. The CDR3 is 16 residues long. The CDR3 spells CASSRRGQGFDNEQFF.

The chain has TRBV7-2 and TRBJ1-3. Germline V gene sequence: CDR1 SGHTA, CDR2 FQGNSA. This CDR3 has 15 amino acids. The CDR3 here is CASSPVGTSGNTIYF.

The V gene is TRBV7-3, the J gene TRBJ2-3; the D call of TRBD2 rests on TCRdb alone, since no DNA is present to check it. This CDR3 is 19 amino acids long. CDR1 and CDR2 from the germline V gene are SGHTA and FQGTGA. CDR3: CASSLTGASGRASTDTQYF.

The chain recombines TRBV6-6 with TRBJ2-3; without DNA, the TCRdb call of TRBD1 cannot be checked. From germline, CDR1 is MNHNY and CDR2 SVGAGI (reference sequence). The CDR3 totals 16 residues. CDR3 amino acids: CASSDGQGERTDTQYF.

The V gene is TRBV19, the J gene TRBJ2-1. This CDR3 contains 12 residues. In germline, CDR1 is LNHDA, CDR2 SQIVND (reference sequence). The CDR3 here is CASSPSTVSQFF.

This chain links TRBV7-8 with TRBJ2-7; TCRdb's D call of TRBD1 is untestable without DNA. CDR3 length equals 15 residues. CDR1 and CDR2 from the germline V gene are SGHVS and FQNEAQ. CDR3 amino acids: CASSFARVNSYEQYF.

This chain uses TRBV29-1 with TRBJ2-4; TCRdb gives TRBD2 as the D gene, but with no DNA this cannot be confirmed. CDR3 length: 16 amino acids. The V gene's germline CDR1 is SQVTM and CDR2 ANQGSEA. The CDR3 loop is CSVAGGASEAKNIQYF.

The CDR3: CASSLEGTGGPNPNSPLHF. V usage is TRBV7-2 and J usage is TRBJ1-6. This CDR3 has 19 amino acids. Germline CDR1 is SGHTA and CDR2 is FQGNSA.

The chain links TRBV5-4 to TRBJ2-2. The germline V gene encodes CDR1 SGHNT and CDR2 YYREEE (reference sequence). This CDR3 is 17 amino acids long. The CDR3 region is CASSLGPGDANTGELFF.

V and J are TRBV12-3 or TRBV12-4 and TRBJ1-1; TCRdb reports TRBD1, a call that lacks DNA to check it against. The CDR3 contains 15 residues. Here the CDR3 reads CASSLGGGAGTEAFF.

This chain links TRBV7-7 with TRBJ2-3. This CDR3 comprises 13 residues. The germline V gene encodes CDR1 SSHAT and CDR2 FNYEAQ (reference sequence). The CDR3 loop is CASSWTGTDTQYF.

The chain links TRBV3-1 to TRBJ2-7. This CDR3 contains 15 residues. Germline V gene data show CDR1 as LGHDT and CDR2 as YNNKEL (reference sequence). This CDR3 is CASSQDLGSSYEQYF.

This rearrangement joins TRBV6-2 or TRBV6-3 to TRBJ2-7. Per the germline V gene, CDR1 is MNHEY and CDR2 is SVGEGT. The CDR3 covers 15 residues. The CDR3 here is CASSYGERSHYEQYF.

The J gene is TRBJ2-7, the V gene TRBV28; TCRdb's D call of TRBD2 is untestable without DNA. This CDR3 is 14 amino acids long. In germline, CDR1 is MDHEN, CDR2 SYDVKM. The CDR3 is CATPAAGSTYEQYF.

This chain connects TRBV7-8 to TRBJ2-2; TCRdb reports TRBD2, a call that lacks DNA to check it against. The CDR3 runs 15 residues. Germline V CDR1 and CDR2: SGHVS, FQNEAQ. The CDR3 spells CASSFKDSYTGELFF.

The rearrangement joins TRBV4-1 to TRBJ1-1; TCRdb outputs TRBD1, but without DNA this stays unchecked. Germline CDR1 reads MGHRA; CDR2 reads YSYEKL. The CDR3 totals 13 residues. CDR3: CASSPTGYAEAFF.

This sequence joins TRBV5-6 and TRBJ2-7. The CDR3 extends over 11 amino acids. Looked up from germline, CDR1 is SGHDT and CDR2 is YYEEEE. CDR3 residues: CASSFGNEQYF.

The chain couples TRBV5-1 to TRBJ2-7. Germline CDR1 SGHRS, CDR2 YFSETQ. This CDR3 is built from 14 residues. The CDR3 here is CASSFKPGSHEQYF.

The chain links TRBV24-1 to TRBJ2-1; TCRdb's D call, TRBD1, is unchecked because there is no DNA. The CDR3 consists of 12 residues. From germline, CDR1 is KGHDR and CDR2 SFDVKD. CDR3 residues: CATSDGGNEQFF.

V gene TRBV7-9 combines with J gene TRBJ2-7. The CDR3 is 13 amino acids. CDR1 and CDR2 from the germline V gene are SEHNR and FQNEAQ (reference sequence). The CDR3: CASSLTERREQYF.

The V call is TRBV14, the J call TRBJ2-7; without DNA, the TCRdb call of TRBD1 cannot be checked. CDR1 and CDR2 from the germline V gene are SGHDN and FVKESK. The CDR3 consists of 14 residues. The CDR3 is CASSQVSGGGEQYF.